The following is a T cell receptor (beta chain) sequence with its context. Its antigen is currently unknown. The junction departs from the called germline gene at one end, perhaps through a read error. This record belongs to a study of Tregs in tolerant kidney transplant recipients. Whole-study results and caveats: Validation in larger populations is needed because few patients were studied.

Unstimulated regulatory T cells (CD4+CD25+CD127-), CD4+CD25- non-regulatory cells, CD4 and CD8 cells were FACS-sorted from thawed PBMCs. Thawed PBMCs were rested overnight at 37°C with 150 to 200 IU/ml IL-2 before regulatory T cell sorting. TCRdb's table, derived via immunoSEQ multiplex PCR, lists solely in-frame clones and lacks some. The table shows about 46,000 clones, with 91% occurring only once. The specimen sequenced was Tregs from blood. The origin of this receptor is a human donor in good health.

CDR3 amino acids: CASSSNTGELFF. The CDR3 DNA follows: TGTGCTAGCAGCTCGAACACCGGGGAGCTGTTTTTT. The chain joins TRBV7-7 to TRBJ2-2; D is unclear. CDR3 length equals 12 residues. Germline loops: CDR1 SSHAT, CDR2 FNYEAQ (reference sequence).